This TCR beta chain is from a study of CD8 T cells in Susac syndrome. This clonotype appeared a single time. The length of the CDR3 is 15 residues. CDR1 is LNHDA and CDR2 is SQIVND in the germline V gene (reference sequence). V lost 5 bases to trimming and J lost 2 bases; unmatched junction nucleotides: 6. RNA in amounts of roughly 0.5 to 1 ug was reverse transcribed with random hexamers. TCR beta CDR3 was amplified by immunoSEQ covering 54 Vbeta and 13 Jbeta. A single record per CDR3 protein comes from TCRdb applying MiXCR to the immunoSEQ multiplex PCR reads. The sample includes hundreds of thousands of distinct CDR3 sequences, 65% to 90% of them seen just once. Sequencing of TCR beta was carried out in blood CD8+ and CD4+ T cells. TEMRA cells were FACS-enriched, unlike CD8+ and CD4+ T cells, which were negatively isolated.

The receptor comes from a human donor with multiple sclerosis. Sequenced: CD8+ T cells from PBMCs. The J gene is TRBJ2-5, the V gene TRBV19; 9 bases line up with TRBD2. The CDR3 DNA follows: TGTGCCAGTAGTGTCAGGACTAGCGCGCAAGAGACCCAGTACTTC. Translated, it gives CASSVRTSAQETQYF.